Presented here are 27 T cell receptor beta chains from one specimen sequenced in a study of tumour-infiltrating T cells in Burkitt lymphoma. The method was immunoSEQ multiplex PCR; TCRdb's version includes in-frame clones alone and lacks a portion of them. Altogether around 46,000 clones are present, less than 35% being singletons, with the ten largest covering over 2.5%. The material sequenced was tumor tissue. The receptors come from a human donor with Burkitt lymphoma.

The rearrangement uses TRBV7-9 and TRBJ1-5; no clear D. Trimming removed 5 bases from V and 6 bases from J, with 8 bases in between. The germline V gene encodes CDR1 SEHNR and CDR2 FQNEAQ (reference sequence). This CDR3 region has 12 residues. CDR3 DNA: TGTGCCAGCAGCACAACCGTTCAGCCCCAGCATTTT. Its translation: CASSTTVQPQHF.

This chain joins TRBV6-5 and TRBJ2-1; the D is unclear. CDR3 length: 11 residues. V was clipped by 5 bases and J by 9 bases, with 8 bases between them. Germline loops: CDR1 MNHEY, CDR2 SVGAGI. CDR3 DNA sequence: TGTGCCAGCAGTGTTGGGGTTGAGCAGTTCTTC. It yields the protein CASSVGVEQFF.

The chain links TRBV4-1 to TRBJ1-2; D unclear. The V end lost 4 bases, the J end lost 2 bases, and 14 bases lay between the germline ends. Germline assignment: CDR1 MGHRA and CDR2 YSYEKL. This CDR3 spans 15 amino acids. CDR3 amino acids: CASSPRRSENYGYTF. Written as DNA, the CDR3 is TGCGCCAGCAGCCCAAGAAGATCGGAGAACTATGGCTACACCTTC.

This clone was seen only a few times. The gene calls are TRBV2 and TRBJ1-6; 7 nucleotides agree with TRBD1. This CDR3 region has 16 residues. The V and J ends lost 4 bases and 0 bases, in that order; junction bases with no gene match: 3. CDR1 is SNHLY, CDR2 FYNNEI, per germline. The CDR3, as DNA: TGTGCCAGCAGTGGGACAGGCAGCTCCTATAATTCACCCCTCCACTTT. Translating gives CASSGTGSSYNSPLHF.

This clone was counted only a few times. This chain connects TRBV6-6 to TRBJ1-5; D is undetermined. This CDR3 is built from 15 residues. Per the germline V gene, CDR1 is MNHNY and CDR2 is SVGAGI (reference sequence). V was trimmed by 6 bases and J by 6 bases, leaving 18 bases between them. CDR3: CASSPTTGNSQPQHF. DNA of the CDR3: TGTGCCAGCAGCCCAACGACTGGAAACAGTCAGCCCCAGCATTTT.

This clone was observed a few times. J is TRBJ1-6 and V is TRBV19; D perhaps matches TRBD1 (5 bases). The CDR3 consists of 14 residues. V was pared by 8 bases and J by 5 bases, with 13 bases between. Germline V lookup: CDR1 LNHDA, CDR2 SQIVND (reference sequence). The CDR3 loop is CASHHRINNSPLHF. In DNA, the CDR3 is TGTGCCAGTCATCACAGGATTAATAATTCACCCCTCCACTTT.

This clone was found a few times. The rearrangement links TRBV29-1 to TRBJ2-7, with D tentatively TRBD2 (5 bases). CDR1 SQVTM and CDR2 ANQGSEA come from the germline V gene. The CDR3 runs 12 residues. Trimming took 4 bases from V and 3 from J, leaving 10 bases between them. CDR3 sequence reads: CSVGPGNYEQYF. The CDR3 DNA reads TGCAGCGTTGGTCCGGGGAACTACGAGCAGTACTTC.

This clone was detected a few times. The rearrangement joins TRBV7-6 to TRBJ2-6; TRBD1 might be the D (5 bases). Germline CDR1 SGHVS, CDR2 FNYEAQ. The CDR3 runs to 18 residues. Trimming removed 5 bases at V and 2 bases at J, with 19 bases between. In nucleotides, the CDR3 is TGTGCCAGCAGCCCACTTGGGGCCTTAAGTCCTGGGGCCAACGTCCTGACTTTC. Protein sequence: CASSPLGALSPGANVLTF. The full variable domain, rest sourced from reference TRBV7-6 and TRBJ2-6, is GAGVSQSPRYKVTKRGQDVALRCDPISGHVSLYWYRQALGQGPEFLTYFNYEAQQDKSGLPNDRFSAERPEGSISTLTIQRTEQRDSAMYRCASSPLGALSPGANVLTFGAGSRLTVL.

This clone was seen repeatedly, ten times or more. The chain joins TRBV5-1 to TRBJ2-7, with D possibly TRBD2 on 5 matching bases. CDR1 and CDR2 from the germline V gene are SGHRS and YFSETQ. The CDR3 sequence is 13 residues long. Trimming removed 4 bases from V and 4 bases from J, with 12 bases in between. DNA of the CDR3: TGCGCCAGCAGCCCGGGGAGTGGATACGAGCAGTACTTC. This codes for CASSPGSGYEQYF.

This sequence joins TRBV18 and TRBJ1-1; D not certain. Germline CDR1 is KGHSH and CDR2 is LQKENI. V lost 3 bases, J lost 1 base, and 12 bases lay in between. The length of the CDR3 is 15 residues. CDR3 protein: CASSPPRSGNTEAFF. The CDR3 bases are TGTGCCAGCTCACCGCCCAGATCAGGGAACACTGAAGCTTTCTTT.

This chain uses TRBV11-2 with TRBJ2-3, with 12 bases identical to TRBD2. From germline, CDR1 is SGHAT and CDR2 FQNNGV. V lost 7 bases and J lost 9; bases outside the gene matches: 8. The CDR3 is 14 amino acids. CDR3 amino acids: CASTLLAGGGTQYF. The CDR3 DNA reads as TGTGCCAGCACCCTACTAGCGGGGGGAGGGACGCAGTATTTT.

This rearrangement joins TRBV18 to TRBJ1-1, with D perhaps TRBD1 (5 bases). Trimming cost V 7 bases and J 1 base, with 16 bases left between them. Germline assignment: CDR1 KGHSH and CDR2 LQKENI. The CDR3 runs 15 residues. The CDR3 here is CASLPSGGGNTEAFF. In DNA form, the CDR3 reads TGTGCCAGCTTACCCAGTGGGGGGGGGAACACTGAAGCTTTCTTT.

DNA for the CDR3: TGTGCCAGCAGCCCGACGGGAAACTATGGCTACACCTTC. Amino acids: CASSPTGNYGYTF. The rearrangement joins TRBV7-9 to TRBJ1-2; D is undetermined. The CDR3 spans 13 residues. V dropped 5 bases and J dropped 2 bases, with 9 bases sitting between them. Germline V gene lookup returns CDR1 SEHNR and CDR2 FQNEAQ (reference sequence).

V usage is TRBV6-5 and J usage is TRBJ2-2; D might be TRBD1 or TRBD2, each matching 7 bases. CDR1 is MNHEY, CDR2 SVGAGI, per germline. V dropped 9 bases and J dropped 6 bases, with 20 bases sitting between them. The CDR3 is 15 residues long. CDR3 amino acids: CASSPYQGGAGELFF. CDR3 nucleotides: TGTGCCAGTAGTCCGTACCAGGGGGGGGCCGGGGAGCTGTTTTTT.

This clone was observed a handful of times. The genes are TRBV4-3 and TRBJ2-3; 8 bases fit TRBD2. The germline V gene has CDR1 LGHNA and CDR2 YSLEER. The V gene end was trimmed by 2 bases and the J gene end by 4 bases; junction bases not matched to a gene: 2. CDR3 length: 14 residues. In DNA, the CDR3 is TGCGCCAGCAGCCAATCAGCGGGGGCAGATACGCAGTATTTT. Protein product: CASSQSAGADTQYF.

This clone turned up a few times. The rearrangement uses TRBV2 and TRBJ2-7; perhaps TRBD1 as D (5 bases). V lost 6 bases, J lost 1 base, and 19 bases lay in between. The CDR3 contains 16 residues. In germline, CDR1 is SNHLY, CDR2 FYNNEI. CDR3 DNA: TGTGCCAGCAGAGACATGCAGGGCCGGCCATCCTACGAGCAGTACTTC. The encoded protein is CASRDMQGRPSYEQYF.

J is TRBJ2-1 and V is TRBV10-3; D possibly matches TRBD1 or TRBD2 (6 bases each). This CDR3 region has 14 residues. V lost 6 bases and J 5 bases, leaving 14 bases between the germline ends. Germline CDR1 reads ENHRY; CDR2 reads SYGVKD. CDR3 amino acids: CAISRGGQHNEQFF. In nucleotides, the CDR3 is TGTGCCATCAGCCGGGGAGGACAGCACAATGAGCAGTTCTTC.

The gene calls are TRBV29-1 and TRBJ1-1; no clear D gene. V was pared by 8 bases and J by 1 base, with 11 bases between. The germline CDR1 and CDR2 sequences are SQVTM and ANQGSEA. The CDR3 consists of 12 residues. The CDR3 here is CSSMDGNTEAFF. In DNA, the CDR3 is TGCAGCTCCATGGACGGGAACACTGAAGCTTTCTTT.

The V and J genes are TRBV5-6 and TRBJ2-1; a possible D gene is TRBD1 (7 bases). This CDR3 region has 16 residues. Germline V gene data show CDR1 as SGHDT and CDR2 as YYEEEE. Trimming left V 4 bases short and J 6 bases short, with 20 bases between. In nucleotides, the CDR3 is TGTGCCAGCAGCCCGATAGTCAGGGGGGAAACCAATGAGCAGTTCTTC. The encoded protein is CASSPIVRGETNEQFF.

This clone was picked up a small number of times. This chain uses TRBV5-1 with TRBJ2-5; the match to TRBD2 covers 15 bases. The CDR3 extends over 18 amino acids. From germline, CDR1 is SGHRS and CDR2 YFSETQ. V gave up 4 bases and J gave up 5 bases; unmatched junction bases: 12. CDR3 in DNA: TGCGCCAGCAGCCCCCCCAGGACTAGCGGGGGGGCCTTGGAGACCCAGTACTTC. This sequence encodes CASSPPRTSGGALETQYF.

This chain connects TRBV5-1 to TRBJ1-5, with D possibly being TRBD1 (6 bases). The CDR3 consists of 15 residues. CDR1 and CDR2 from the germline V gene are SGHRS and YFSETQ. Trimming removed 2 bases from V and 1 base from J, with 10 bases in between. CDR3 DNA: TGCGCCAGCAGCTTCAGGGGAGGGAGCAATCAGCCCCAGCATTTT. Translation: CASSFRGGSNQPQHF.

This chain links TRBV7-3 with TRBJ2-7, with D perhaps matching TRBD2 (6 bases). Between the trimmed V and J ends, which lost 1 base and 6 bases, there was a span of 7 bases. The CDR3 has 12 residues. CDR1 and CDR2 (germline): SGHTA, FQGTGA. In DNA form, the CDR3 reads TGTGCCAGCAGCTTAATGGGGGGCGAGCAGTACTTC. Its translation: CASSLMGGEQYF.

This chain uses TRBV7-9 with TRBJ1-5, with D perhaps matching TRBD1 (5 bases). Deletions cut 4 bases from V and 6 bases from J, with 16 bases between. This CDR3 spans 15 amino acids. From germline, CDR1 is SEHNR and CDR2 FQNEAQ (reference sequence). Here the CDR3 DNA reads TGTGCCAGCAGCTCCGGCAGTGGGGCCAGTCAGCCCCAGCATTTT. This codes for CASSSGSGASQPQHF.

V usage is TRBV4-3 and J usage is TRBJ2-3; D is perhaps TRBD2 (6 bases). The germline CDR1 and CDR2 sequences are LGHNA and YSLEER. The V end lost 4 bases, the J end lost 0 bases, and 20 bases lay between the germline ends. The CDR3 consists of 18 residues. The CDR3 loop is CASSLTWGSSGSTDTQYF. The CDR3 nucleotides read TGCGCCAGCAGCCTGACCTGGGGAAGTAGCGGTAGCACAGATACGCAGTATTTT.

This clone occurred a few times. CDR3 in DNA: TGTGCCAGTAGTGTGACCGGGACAGGGGGTCGGGAGACCCAGTACTTC. This encodes CASSVTGTGGRETQYF. This chain connects TRBV19 to TRBJ2-5; TRBD1 aligns across 11 bases. This CDR3 region has 16 residues. Germline CDR1 reads LNHDA; CDR2 reads SQIVND (reference sequence). J was trimmed by 5 bases and V by 5 bases; bases with no gene match: 10.

This CDR3 is CASSLRTGTKSPLHF. The CDR3 DNA reads as TGCGCCAGCAGCTTGCGGACAGGGACAAAATCACCCCTCCACTTT. The chain carries TRBV5-1 and TRBJ1-6; 8 bases are a match to TRBD1. The CDR3 consists of 15 residues. Germline V CDR1 and CDR2: SGHRS, YFSETQ. With V trimmed by 1 base and J by 10 bases, 7 bases remained unmatched.

In its sample, this clone was seen a few times. The chain combines TRBV4-2 with TRBJ2-5; 9 bases line up with TRBD2. The CDR3 is 15 amino acids. V shed 1 base and J 4 bases; nucleotides not matched to a gene: 4. Germline CDR1 is LGHNA and CDR2 is YNFKEQ. In nucleotides, the CDR3 is TGTGCCAGCAGCCAAGTGCGCGGGGGGGGAGAGACCCAGTACTTC. The encoded protein is CASSQVRGGGETQYF.